Shown below are 30 T cell receptor beta chains from a single sample sequenced in a study of metastatic and nonmetastatic thyroid tumors. Until they underwent thyroid surgery, no patient had received any treatment. MiXCR was used by TCRdb to re-call the PCR reads. This table has under 15,000 clones, 30% to 35% appearing once. The specimen was tumor tissue. These receptors were taken from a female donor with papillary thyroid cancer or a benign thyroid nodule (not recorded which). Some clones in this sample may be carry-over from other donors' samples.

This clone counts as medium-sized. This sequence joins TRBV6-2 or TRBV6-3 and TRBJ2-2, with no clear D. The germline gives CDR1 MNHEY, CDR2 SVGEGT. The CDR3 is 12 residues long. The germline V and J ends were trimmed by 5 bases and 0 bases, with 1 base remaining between them. CDR3 loop: CASSTNTGELFF. CDR3 DNA: TGTGCCAGCAGTACGAACACCGGGGAGCTGTTTTTT.

As DNA, the CDR3 is TGCGCCAGCAGCCAGGGACAAAACACCGGGGAGCTGTTTTTT. Its translation: CASSQGQNTGELFF. The chain recombines TRBV4-1 with TRBJ2-2, with D perhaps TRBD1 (6 bases). In germline, CDR1 is MGHRA, CDR2 YSYEKL. Trimming left V 3 bases short and J 2 bases short, with 7 bases between. The CDR3 sequence is 14 residues long.

This sequence joins TRBV9 and TRBJ2-2; 10 bases are a match to TRBD2. The trim removed 2 bases at V and 5 bases at J, leaving 6 bases unmatched. The CDR3 is made up of 16 amino acids. Germline CDR1 reads SGDLS; CDR2 reads YYNGEE. CDR3 sequence (DNA): TGTGCCAGCAGCGTCTCATCGACTAGCGGGACCGGGGAGCTGTTTTTT. As protein: CASSVSSTSGTGELFF.

This clone is classed as medium-sized. This sequence joins TRBV28 and TRBJ2-7; D is unresolved. The V gene lost 1 base and the J gene lost 3 bases, with 13 bases spanning the gap. The length of the CDR3 is 15 residues. Germline CDR1 and CDR2: MDHEN and SYDVKM. The CDR3 DNA reads TGTGCCAGCAGTTTATTCGGGCGGCCGAACTACGAGCAGTACTTC. Amino acid sequence: CASSLFGRPNYEQYF.

This clone was detected many times. The rearrangement uses TRBV3-1 and TRBJ1-6; TRBD1 aligns across 7 bases. This CDR3 spans 14 amino acids. CDR1 is LGHDT and CDR2 is YNNKEL in the germline V gene (reference sequence). The trim removed 1 base at V and 8 bases at J, leaving 2 bases unmatched. The CDR3 reads CASSQGTGDSPLHF. In nucleotides, the CDR3 is TGTGCCAGCAGCCAAGGGACAGGAGATTCACCCCTCCACTTT.

This clone showed up just a few times. This CDR3 reads CASSNPAEAFF. DNA of the CDR3: TGTGCCAGCAGTAACCCCGCTGAAGCTTTCTTT. V and J are TRBV6-2 or TRBV6-3 and TRBJ1-1; D gene ambiguous. The CDR3 extends over 11 amino acids. Germline CDR1 MNHEY, CDR2 SVGEGT. The V end lost 5 bases, the J end lost 6 bases, and 7 bases lay between the germline ends.

This sequence joins TRBV7-6 and TRBJ2-7, with a tentative D call TRBD2 (7 bases). Trimming removed 1 base at V and 0 bases at J, with 13 bases between. CDR1 and CDR2 (germline): SGHVS, FNYEAQ. The CDR3 is 16 amino acids. CDR3 in amino acids: CASSLERGGGSYEQYF. In nucleotides, the CDR3 is TGTGCCAGCAGCTTAGAGAGAGGGGGGGGCTCCTACGAGCAGTACTTC.

The rearrangement links TRBV19 to TRBJ1-6, with D tentatively TRBD1 (5 bases). The CDR3 runs to 18 residues. Trimming shortened V by 5 bases and J by 13 bases, and 30 bases separated the two germline ends. Germline lookup yields CDR1 LNHDA and CDR2 SQIVND (reference sequence). For the CDR3, the DNA is TGTGCCAGTAGTCTGAAAGGCAGGGACGGAAGGGGAAGGAAGCCCCTCCACTTT. Encoded protein: CASSLKGRDGRGRKPLHF. Full variable domain (rest looked up from reference TRBV19 and TRBJ1-6): DGGITQSPKYLFRKEGQNVTLSCEQNLNHDAMYWYRQDPGQGLRLIYYSQIVNDFQKGDIAEGYSVSREKKESFPLTVTSAQKNPTAFYLCASSLKGRDGRGRKPLHFGNGTRLTVT.

The chain is built from TRBV20-1 and TRBJ2-7; no firm D call. The CDR3 covers 13 residues. Germline V gives CDR1 DFQATT, CDR2 SNEGSKA (reference sequence). Deletions cut 3 bases from V and 3 bases from J, with 12 bases between. CDR3 region: CSASAAGNYEQYF. DNA for the CDR3: TGCAGTGCTAGTGCGGCCGGAAACTACGAGCAGTACTTC.

V is TRBV11-2 and J is TRBJ2-3; D is perhaps TRBD1 or TRBD2 (6 bases each). Germline CDR1 SGHAT, CDR2 FQNNGV. Trimming left V 5 bases short and J 0 bases short, with 18 bases between. CDR3 length: 17 amino acids. The CDR3 loop reads CASSLDGGGYSTDTQYF. The DNA of the CDR3 is TGTGCCAGCAGCCTGGACGGAGGGGGTTATAGCACAGATACGCAGTATTTT.

Ten or more counts support this clone. The V and J genes are TRBV2 and TRBJ2-1; weak D call: TRBD2 (5 bases). CDR3 size: 13 residues. V lost 1 base to trimming and J lost 6 bases, with 7 bases between them. Germline V gene sequence: CDR1 SNHLY, CDR2 FYNNEI. DNA for the CDR3: TGTGCCAGCAGTGAAGGAGGAGGCAATGAGCAGTTCTTC. It specifies CASSEGGGNEQFF. The full variable domain, its missing parts supplied by reference TRBV2 and TRBJ2-1, is EPEVTQTPSHQVTQMGQEVILRCVPISNHLYFYWYRQILGQKVEFLVSFYNNEISEKSEIFDDQFSVERPDGSNFTLKIRSTKLEDSAMYFCASSEGGGNEQFFGPGTRLTVL.

There are many counts of this clone. The chain employs TRBV18 and TRBJ2-1; 10 bases are a match to TRBD1. CDR1 is KGHSH, CDR2 LQKENI, per germline. With V trimmed by 3 bases and J by 5 bases, 1 base remained unmatched. The CDR3 consists of 14 residues. The CDR3 nucleotides are TGTGCCAGCTCACCGGGACAGGGGAACAATGAGCAGTTCTTC. Translating it yields CASSPGQGNNEQFF.

This clone was seen more than once but under ten times. The chain has TRBV24-1 and TRBJ1-2; 8 bases agree with TRBD1. Germline values: CDR1 KGHDR, CDR2 SFDVKD. The CDR3 sequence is 13 residues long. With V trimmed by 4 bases and J by 3 bases, 0 bases remained unmatched. Written as DNA, the CDR3 is TGTGCCACCAGTGAGGACAGGGACTATGGCTACACCTTC. Translated, it gives CATSEDRDYGYTF.

This clone was found many times. The J gene is TRBJ1-6, the V gene TRBV6-1; 7 nucleotides line up with TRBD1. CDR1 is MNHNS, CDR2 SASEGT, per germline. CDR3 length equals 15 residues. V was clipped by 6 bases and J by 6 bases; unmatched bases: 8. The CDR3 nucleotides are TGTGCCAGCAGCCAAACGACAGGGTCTAATTCACCCCTCCACTTT. Protein sequence: CASSQTTGSNSPLHF.

This clone was counted at least ten times. The genes are TRBV5-4 and TRBJ2-5, with 13 positions matching TRBD2. Trimming removed 4 bases from V and 3 bases from J; junction bases left unmatched: 12. Germline CDR1 is SGHNT and CDR2 is YYREEE (reference sequence). CDR3 length: 18 amino acids. This CDR3 is CASSPKGTSGMGKETQYF. CDR3 coding DNA: TGTGCCAGCAGCCCAAAAGGGACTAGCGGGATGGGGAAAGAGACCCAGTACTTC.

The chain joins TRBV20-1 to TRBJ2-3, with 9 bases fitting TRBD1. The CDR3 has 19 amino acids. CDR1 is DFQATT and CDR2 is SNEGSKA in the germline V gene (reference sequence). Unmatched junction bases numbered 16, after V lost 1 base and J lost 2 bases. CDR3 in amino acids: CSARGGTGTMIPVTDTQYF. The CDR3 DNA is TGCAGTGCTAGAGGGGGGACAGGGACGATGATACCGGTCACAGATACGCAGTATTTT.

This clone is medium-sized in the sample. The rearrangement joins TRBV6-1 to TRBJ2-1, with D possibly being TRBD2 (6 bases). Trimming stripped 5 bases from V and 4 bases from J, with 15 bases between. CDR3 length: 15 amino acids. CDR1 and CDR2 from the germline V gene are MNHNS and SASEGT. The CDR3 region has the DNA TGTGCCAGCAGTCGACTAGTCTCGGAGTACAATGAGCAGTTCTTC. Protein sequence: CASSRLVSEYNEQFF.

This clone was seen a few times. This chain joins TRBV2 and TRBJ1-5; no clear D. V gave up 6 bases and J gave up 3 bases, with 12 bases separating them. The CDR3 totals 14 residues. Germline V CDR1 and CDR2: SNHLY, FYNNEI. The CDR3 region is CASSPAPVNQPQHF. In DNA form, the CDR3 reads TGTGCCAGCAGCCCAGCGCCGGTCAATCAGCCCCAGCATTTT.

This sequence joins TRBV27 and TRBJ2-7; the D call may be TRBD1 or TRBD2 (6 bases each). Trimming shortened V by 3 bases and J by 3 bases, and 15 bases separated the two germline ends. CDR1 and CDR2 from the germline V gene are MNHEY and SMNVEV (reference sequence). The CDR3 is 15 amino acids. CDR3 in amino acids: CASSFGTGRIYEQYF. The CDR3 DNA sequence: TGTGCCAGCAGTTTTGGAACAGGGAGGATCTACGAGCAGTACTTC.

This chain links TRBV6-2 or TRBV6-3 with TRBJ1-2, with 9 nucleotides matching TRBD1. Germline values: CDR1 MNHEY, CDR2 SVGEGT. This CDR3 spans 16 amino acids. After removal of 2 bases from V and 2 bases from J, the junction contained 6 bases not matched to a gene. The CDR3 DNA reads as TGTGCCAGCAGTTACAGGACAGGGGCTTACAACTATGGCTACACCTTC. Its translation is CASSYRTGAYNYGYTF.

This chain connects TRBV20-1 to TRBJ2-7; TRBD2 agrees at 10 bases. Germline trimming cut 6 bases from V and 3 bases from J; bases unmatched to any gene: 14. CDR1 is DFQATT and CDR2 is SNEGSKA in the germline V gene (reference sequence). This CDR3 spans 16 amino acids. CDR3 in DNA: TGCAGTGCCAATCAGCGGGAGGGCGGATACGGCTACGAGCAGTACTTC. Its protein is CSANQREGGYGYEQYF.

This clone has a count of ten or more. The chain links TRBV13 to TRBJ2-1; 8 positions agree with TRBD2. Germline trimming cut 6 bases from V and 9 bases from J; bases unmatched to any gene: 10. CDR1 and CDR2 from the germline V gene are PRHDT and FYEKMQ (reference sequence). The CDR3 loop spans 14 amino acids. The CDR3 region is CASSGSAGGAEQFF. The CDR3 nucleotides read TGTGCCAGCAGTGGGTCGGCGGGAGGTGCTGAGCAGTTCTTC. The whole variable domain, remainder taken from reference TRBV13 and TRBJ2-1, is AAGVIQSPRHLIKEKRETATLKCYPIPRHDTVYWYQQGPGQDPQFLISFYEKMQSDKGSIPDRFSAQQFSDYHSELNMSSLELGDSALYFCASSGSAGGAEQFFGPGTRLTVL.

The CDR3 here is CASSFRANVNEQFF. CDR3 DNA: TGCGCCAGCAGCTTTAGGGCAAATGTGAATGAGCAGTTCTTC. This chain links TRBV5-1 with TRBJ2-1; D is uncertain. V dropped 2 bases and J dropped 7 bases, with 13 bases sitting between them. Germline V gives CDR1 SGHRS, CDR2 YFSETQ. This CDR3 region has 14 residues.

This clone has only a few counts. The chain combines TRBV27 with TRBJ2-7; either TRBD1 or TRBD2 may supply D (5 bases each). There are 14 residues in the CDR3. Germline-derived CDR1 and CDR2 are MNHEY and SMNVEV (reference sequence). V lost 5 bases and J 7 bases, leaving 18 bases between the germline ends. The CDR3 DNA is TGTGCCAGCAGTCGCACCGGGACCACTAATGAGCAGTACTTC. It is translated as CASSRTGTTNEQYF.

The chain recombines TRBV5-1 with TRBJ1-2; D might be TRBD1 (5 bases). The CDR3 is 13 residues long. Germline V gene sequence: CDR1 SGHRS, CDR2 YFSETQ. V was pared by 4 bases and J by 5 bases, with 12 bases between. CDR3: CASSPRRGYGYTF. The CDR3 nucleotides read TGCGCCAGCAGCCCCCGGAGGGGTTATGGCTACACCTTC. Based on the CDR3 plus reference TRBV5-1 and TRBJ1-2, the full variable domain is KAGVTQTPRYLIKTRGQQVTLSCSPISGHRSVSWYQQTPGQGLQFLFEYFSETQRNKGNFPGRFSGRQFSNSRSEMNVSTLELGDSALYLCASSPRRGYGYTFGSGTRLTVV.

This clone was detected ten times or more. The chain recombines TRBV30 with TRBJ2-7; 11 bases map to TRBD1. From germline, CDR1 is GTSNPN and CDR2 SVGIG (reference sequence). This CDR3 spans 15 amino acids. The ends lost 2 bases at V and 2 bases at J; junction bases unmatched: 5. CDR3 coding DNA: TGTGCCTGGAGTAAAGGACAGGGGGCGACCTACGAGCAGTACTTC. It is translated as CAWSKGQGATYEQYF.

This rearrangement joins TRBV20-1 to TRBJ2-5; 9 bases match TRBD1. Germline V gives CDR1 DFQATT, CDR2 SNEGSKA (reference sequence). J gave up 5 bases and V 1 base, and 5 bases lay outside the gene matches. The CDR3 spans 14 residues. DNA of the CDR3: TGCAGTGCTAGAGCCGGGACAGGGCCGGAGACCCAGTACTTC. Its translation is CSARAGTGPETQYF.

By share of the sample, this clone is medium-sized (0.01 to 0.1%). J is TRBJ1-1 and V is TRBV6-1; D is ambiguous. From germline, CDR1 is MNHNS and CDR2 SASEGT. Trimming pared 6 bases from V and 6 bases from J, leaving 23 bases between. The CDR3 has 16 amino acids. The CDR3 region is CASSSARVGRRSEAFF. CDR3 nucleotides: TGTGCCAGCAGCTCCGCCCGGGTGGGTAGGAGGTCTGAAGCTTTCTTT.

The chain employs TRBV11-2 and TRBJ2-1; D not certain. CDR1 is SGHAT and CDR2 is FQNNGV in the germline V gene. CDR3 length: 13 amino acids. V lost 3 bases and J lost 7, with 10 bases in between. The CDR3 loop is CASSLTNRNEQFF. The CDR3 nucleotides read TGTGCCAGCAGCTTGACGAATAGGAATGAGCAGTTCTTC.

This chain connects TRBV30 to TRBJ1-1; D is uncertain. The CDR3 runs 11 residues. Germline lookup yields CDR1 GTSNPN and CDR2 SVGIG (reference sequence). V lost 5 bases and J 0 bases, leaving 4 bases between the germline ends. The CDR3 DNA follows: TGTGCCTGGGTTCTGAACACTGAAGCTTTCTTT. Protein sequence: CAWVLNTEAFF. Full variable domain (remainder filled in from reference TRBV30 and TRBJ1-1): SQTIHQWPATLVQPVGSPLSLECTVEGTSNPNLYWYRQAAGRGLQLLFYSVGIGQISSEVPQNLSASRPQDRQFILSSKKLLLSDSGFYLCAWVLNTEAFFGQGTRLTVV.